The 19 T cell receptor beta chains below come from one sample, sequenced in a study of blood T cell repertoires in COVID-19. Clones were sequenced by immunoSEQ multiplex PCR, and TCRdb holds only the in-frame ones, with some missing. The sample yields roughly 120,000 clones, roughly 82% seen once. Sequences were obtained from peripheral blood. Receptor source: a middle-aged woman with acute or convalescent COVID-19.

The chain links TRBV3-1 (or the pseudogene TRBV3-2) to TRBJ2-1, with D possibly being TRBD2 (6 bases). The V gene's germline CDR1 is LGHDT and CDR2 YNNKEL (reference sequence). V gave up 4 bases and J gave up 8 bases, with 15 bases separating them. The length of the CDR3 is 14 residues. In nucleotides, the CDR3 is TGTGCCAGCAGCCGGAGCACGTGGGAGGATGAGCAGTTCTTC. Its translation is CASSRSTWEDEQFF.

V and J are TRBV27 and TRBJ1-1; 9 positions agree with TRBD1. The CDR3 is 15 amino acids. The germline V gene encodes CDR1 MNHEY and CDR2 SMNVEV (reference sequence). V lost 5 bases and J lost 3; bases outside the gene matches: 7. DNA for the CDR3: TGTGCCAGCAGTCCTCGGACAGGGGTGCACACTGAAGCTTTCTTT. It yields the protein CASSPRTGVHTEAFF.

The chain couples TRBV18 to TRBJ1-3; D is perhaps TRBD1 (5 bases). This CDR3 contains 15 residues. Looked up from germline, CDR1 is KGHSH and CDR2 is LQKENI. Trimming stripped 5 bases from V and 0 bases from J, with 11 bases between. The CDR3 spells CASSSPGLSGNTIYF. DNA for the CDR3: TGTGCCAGCTCATCTCCAGGGCTCTCTGGAAACACCATATATTTT.

J is TRBJ1-2 and V is TRBV11-2; the match to TRBD1 covers 10 bases. This CDR3 is 13 amino acids long. After removal of 5 bases from V and 5 bases from J, the junction contained 2 bases not matched to a gene. Germline V gene data show CDR1 as SGHAT and CDR2 as FQNNGV. CDR3 region: CASSPDRGYGYTF. The CDR3 DNA sequence: TGTGCCAGCAGCCCGGACAGGGGGTATGGCTACACCTTC.

In this sample, this clone turned up once. This sequence joins TRBV7-9 and TRBJ2-2, with 7 bases identical to TRBD2. The germline gives CDR1 SEHNR, CDR2 FQNEAQ (reference sequence). This CDR3 has 16 residues. V lost 7 bases, J lost 1 base, and 9 bases stayed unmatched. CDR3 loop: CASTQRAGENTGELFF. The CDR3 DNA is TGTGCCAGCACCCAGCGGGCGGGGGAGAACACCGGGGAGCTGTTTTTT.

This chain uses TRBV24-1 with TRBJ2-3; TRBD2 matches at 10 bases. The germline CDR1 and CDR2 sequences are KGHDR and SFDVKD. Losses at the gene ends were 3 bases for V and 5 bases for J; bases not matched to a gene: 4. There are 15 residues in the CDR3. The CDR3 sequence: CATSDPSGGVDTQYF. CDR3 coding DNA: TGTGCCACCAGTGATCCAAGCGGGGGGGTAGATACGCAGTATTTT.

This chain uses TRBV3-1 (or the pseudogene TRBV3-2) with TRBJ1-1; possible D gene TRBD1, 6 bases. Germline V gene data show CDR1 as LGHDT and CDR2 as YNNKEL (reference sequence). The CDR3 sequence is 14 residues long. V lost 4 bases to trimming and J lost 1 base, with 10 bases between them. In DNA form, the CDR3 reads TGTGCCAGCAGCCTTCCAGGGGCGAACACTGAAGCTTTCTTT. Protein sequence: CASSLPGANTEAFF.

The chain uses TRBV6-5 and TRBJ1-5; D ambiguous. CDR3 size: 15 residues. Trimming pared 5 bases from V and 6 bases from J, leaving 17 bases between. CDR1 and CDR2 (germline): MNHEY, SVGAGI. CDR3 DNA sequence: TGTGCCAGCAGTCTAAACCCCCGTCAATCTCAGCCCCAGCATTTT. As protein: CASSLNPRQSQPQHF.

The V call is TRBV5-6, the J call TRBJ2-7, with a possible D match to TRBD1 (5 bases). V lost 1 base to trimming and J lost 3 bases, with 8 bases between them. Germline V gives CDR1 SGHDT, CDR2 YYEEEE. The CDR3 is 13 residues long. The DNA for the CDR3 is TGTGCCAGCAGCTTGACAGGATACTACGAGCAGTACTTC. This translates into CASSLTGYYEQYF.

This clone showed up many times. This rearrangement joins TRBV18 to TRBJ1-6; a possible D gene is TRBD1 (6 bases). Germline loops: CDR1 KGHSH, CDR2 LQKENI. V was clipped by 4 bases and J by 10 bases, with 14 bases between them. The CDR3 loop spans 14 amino acids. The CDR3 region has the DNA TGTGCCAGCTCACGCGCAGGGGAGAGGTCACCCCTCCACTTT. Translating it yields CASSRAGERSPLHF.

The chain is built from TRBV21-1 and TRBJ2-5; whether TRBD2, the table's D call, matches the DNA was not checked. TRBV21-1 is deemed a pseudogene. The CDR3 spans 15 residues. This CDR3 reads CASSKGQRVFETQYF. The CDR3 coding sequence is TGTGCCAGCAGCAAAGGTCAGCGGGTCTTTGAGACCCAGTACTTC.

In its sample, this clone was seen once. This chain joins TRBV12-3 or TRBV12-4 and TRBJ1-6; maybe TRBD1 (5 bases). The CDR3 loop spans 13 amino acids. The CDR3 reads CASGGYSNSPLHF. CDR3 coding DNA: TGTGCGAGCGGGGGGTATTCTAATTCACCCCTCCACTTT.

The chain is built from TRBV29-1 and TRBJ1-2; TRBD1 agrees at 9 bases. The CDR3 runs to 13 residues. V lost 3 bases, J lost 3 bases, and 2 bases stayed unmatched. CDR1 and CDR2 from the germline V gene are SQVTM and ANQGSEA. The DNA of the CDR3 is TGCAGCGTTGAGGGGGACAGGGACTATGGCTACACCTTC. Encoded protein: CSVEGDRDYGYTF.

This chain connects TRBV6-1 to TRBJ2-1, with D possibly TRBD1 on 5 matching bases. CDR3 length equals 15 residues. Germline V gives CDR1 MNHNS, CDR2 SASEGT. Trimming removed 1 base at V and 7 bases at J, with 14 bases between. DNA of the CDR3: TGTGCCAGCAGTGAAGGGGGCCTCTCAAAGAATGAGCAGTTCTTC. Its translation: CASSEGGLSKNEQFF.

The rearrangement links TRBV7-9 to TRBJ2-5; the match to TRBD2 covers 8 bases. Per the germline V gene, CDR1 is SEHNR and CDR2 is FQNEAQ (reference sequence). The CDR3 has 16 amino acids. The V segment lost 2 bases and the J segment 0 bases; nucleotides outside the gene matches: 5. DNA for the CDR3: TGTGCCAGCAGCTTATATCGGGGGGGTGACCAAGAGACCCAGTACTTC. It translates to CASSLYRGGDQETQYF.

The chain employs TRBV9 and TRBJ2-3; possible D gene TRBD1, 6 bases. This CDR3 is 15 amino acids long. Trimming stripped 3 bases from V and 6 bases from J, with 17 bases between. Germline assignment: CDR1 SGDLS and CDR2 YYNGEE. Here the CDR3 DNA reads TGTGCCAGCAGCGAGGGGACATATGAGAGGGATACGCAGTATTTT. It specifies CASSEGTYERDTQYF.

The CDR3 region has the DNA TGTGCCAGTAGTGGTAAGGACTGGCCGCCGTTTAGCTCTGGGGCCAACGTCCTGACTTTC. Translated, it gives CASSGKDWPPFSSGANVLTF. V gene TRBV19 combines with J gene TRBJ2-6; tentative D call: TRBD2 (5 bases). Trimming removed 5 bases at V and 0 bases at J, with 23 bases between. Per the germline V gene, CDR1 is LNHDA and CDR2 is SQIVND (reference sequence). The CDR3 sequence is 20 residues long. The full variable domain, with the rest looked up from reference TRBV19 and TRBJ2-6, is DGGITQSPKYLFRKEGQNVTLSCEQNLNHDAMYWYRQDPGQGLRLIYYSQIVNDFQKGDIAEGYSVSREKKESFPLTVTSAQKNPTAFYLCASSGKDWPPFSSGANVLTFGAGSRLTVL.

This chain uses TRBV7-2 with TRBJ2-3; TRBD2 matches at 7 bases. Germline V gene data show CDR1 as SGHTA and CDR2 as FQGNSA. V lost 3 bases and J lost 5; bases outside the gene matches: 5. The CDR3 has 14 residues. CDR3 protein: CASSFRPGGDTQYF. Here the CDR3 DNA reads TGTGCCAGCAGCTTCCGTCCGGGGGGAGATACGCAGTATTTT.

This chain's CDR3 is CASSYLDRGYGEAFF. Written as DNA, the CDR3 is TGTGCCAGCAGTTACTTGGACAGGGGTTACGGTGAAGCTTTCTTT. V and J are TRBV6-6 and TRBJ1-1; 9 bases fit TRBD1. The CDR3 extends over 15 amino acids. The V segment lost 1 base and the J segment 7 bases; nucleotides outside the gene matches: 7. Germline V lookup: CDR1 MNHNY, CDR2 SVGAGI (reference sequence).